This is a list of T cell receptor beta chains from one sample in a study of blood T cell repertoires in COVID-19. The protocol was immunoSEQ multiplex PCR, while the TCRdb copy is restricted to in-frame clones and leaves out a portion. The sample has tens of thousands of clones, about 88% seen once. What was sequenced was peripheral blood. Every receptor here comes from a human donor in a cohort sampled during active COVID-19. The CDR3 runs from the conserved cysteine through the conserved F or W. A D gene is named only where the DNA matches it firmly. The size of a clone is reported for some rows only, either as once, few or many, or as a class for expanded clones.

J,D,size,V,DNA,CDR3
TRBJ1-2,-,many,TRBV6-2/TRBV6-3,TGTGCCAGCAGTCCAGACATCTATGGCTACACCTTC,CASSPDIYGYTF
TRBJ2-1,-,-,TRBV2,TGTGCCAGCAGTGAACGAGTGAGGTACAATGAGCAGTTCTTC,CASSERVRYNEQFF
TRBJ2-3,TRBD2,-,TRBV5-1,TGCGCCAGCAGCTTGGTTCTAGCGGGAGACGATACGCAGTATTTT,CASSLVLAGDDTQYF
TRBJ2-1,TRBD2,once,TRBV5-4,TGTGCCAGCAGCTGGACTAGCGGGATAACCCGCGGATACAATGAGCAGTTCTTC,CASSWTSGITRGYNEQFF
TRBJ2-1,TRBD1,-,TRBV7-2,TGTGCCAGCAGCTCACCCCCGGTTGGACAGGGGGTTCGAAATGAGCAGTTCTTC,CASSSPPVGQGVRNEQFF
TRBJ2-7,TRBD1,-,TRBV27,TGTGCCAGCAGTTACGGACAGGGGGCCTACGAGCAGTACTTC,CASSYGQGAYEQYF
TRBJ2-7,-,-,TRBV28,TGTGCCAGCACCCCAGTGGGGGGTTACCAGTCCCAGGAGCAGTACTTC,CASTPVGGYQSQEQYF
TRBJ1-4,-,-,TRBV9,TGTGCCAGCAGCGTCGACAGCGTCCCTAATGAAAAACTGTTTTTT,CASSVDSVPNEKLFF
TRBJ2-7,-,-,TRBV3-1/TRBV3-2,TGTGCCAGCAGCAGACAGACAGCCTACGAGCAGTACTTC,CASSRQTAYEQYF
TRBJ2-2,-,-,TRBV27,TGTGCCAGCAGCCGAGAGAACACCGGGGAGCTGTTTTTT,CASSRENTGELFF
TRBJ1-2,-,-,TRBV30,TGTGCCTGGAGTCGCCCCGGTTATAACTATGGCTACACCTTC,CAWSRPGYNYGYTF
TRBJ2-1,TRBD2,-,TRBV30,TGTGCCTGGAGTGTGGGCGGGGGAGGCAATGAGCAGTTCTTC,CAWSVGGGGNEQFF
TRBJ1-1,-,-,TRBV11-2,TGTGCCAGCAGCTTCACGGACACTGAAGCTTTCTTT,CASSFTDTEAFF
TRBJ2-7,-,-,TRBV5-5,TGTGCCAGCAGCATGACAGGTTGGGGCTACGAGCAGTACTTC,CASSMTGWGYEQYF
TRBJ2-7,-,-,TRBV12-5,TGTGCTAGTGCCTTAGGGGCGGCCTACGAGCAGTACTTC,CASALGAAYEQYF
TRBJ2-7,-,-,TRBV5-4,TGTGCCAGCAGCTTGGCCCCTCCTAGGGAGCAGTACTTC,CASSLAPPREQYF
TRBJ2-2,TRBD2,-,TRBV4-3,TGCGCCAGCAGCCAAGCCCCGGGACTAGCGGGGTCCGGGGAGCTGTTTTTT,CASSQAPGLAGSGELFF
TRBJ1-6,TRBD1,once,TRBV7-2,TGTGCCAGCAGCCCGGGACAGGGAGGCAATTCACCCCTCCACTTT,CASSPGQGGNSPLHF
TRBJ2-1,TRBD2,once,TRBV7-2,TGTGCCAGCAGCTTAGCGACTAGCGGGGGGGCTAATGAGCAGTTCTTC,CASSLATSGGANEQFF
TRBJ1-1,-,-,TRBV18,TGTGCCAGCTCACCAGGAACAGGAGGGACTGAAGCTTTCTTT,CASSPGTGGTEAFF
TRBJ2-5,TRBD2,-,TRBV19,TGTGCCAGTTCAGCCCCCTTAAGCGGGAGGTCACAAGAGACCCAGTACTTC,CASSAPLSGRSQETQYF
TRBJ2-7,TRBD2,-,TRBV6-5,TGTGCCAGCAGTTTGACTAGCGGGAGCTCCTACGAGCAGTACTTC,CASSLTSGSSYEQYF
TRBJ1-1,-,-,TRBV19,TGTGCCAGCTACACGGGGTACACTGAAGCTTTCTTT,CASYTGYTEAFF
TRBJ2-3,TRBD2,-,TRBV6-6,TGTGCCAGCAGTTTAGCGGGGCCCACAGATACGCAGTATTTT,CASSLAGPTDTQYF
TRBJ2-7,TRBD2,-,TRBV7-9,TGTGCCAGCAGCCCAATGGGGACTAGCGGGAGGGCCGTCTCCTACGAGCAGTACTTC,CASSPMGTSGRAVSYEQYF
TRBJ2-7,TRBD1,-,TRBV9,TGTGCCAGCAGCGGTTCAGGGACAGGAGCCTACGAGCAGTACTTC,CASSGSGTGAYEQYF
TRBJ1-2,-,-,TRBV6-2/TRBV6-3,TGTGCCAGCAGTTACCGAGGATCGGGGGAACTGGCAGCTGGCTACACCTTC,CASSYRGSGELAAGYTF
TRBJ1-5,-,-,TRBV7-8,TGTGCCAGCAGCTTAGCAGGAGGCAATCAGCCCCAGCATTTT,CASSLAGGNQPQHF
TRBJ2-5,-,-,TRBV4-2,TGTGCCAGCAGCCAAATGGAGCGTAGAAAGACCCAGTACTTC,CASSQMERRKTQYF
TRBJ2-7,TRBD1,-,TRBV29-1,TGCAGCGTTGGAAGGGACAGCTCCTACGAGCAGTACTTC,CSVGRDSSYEQYF
TRBJ1-2,-,-,TRBV28,TGTGCCAGCAGTAACCCGGGGGGCCTCTATGGCTACACCTTC,CASSNPGGLYGYTF
TRBJ2-5,-,-,TRBV27,TGTGCCAGCAGTTTAAGGTTTGGGGCCCAAGAGACCCAGTACTTC,CASSLRFGAQETQYF
TRBJ1-4,-,-,TRBV13,TGTGCCAGCACCCTCCGGGGAGGGGATGAAAAACTGTTTTTT,CASTLRGGDEKLFF
TRBJ1-1,-,-,TRBV7-9,TGTGCCAGCAGCTTAGGGACAGCCGAAGCTTTCTTT,CASSLGTAEAFF
TRBJ2-2,TRBD2,-,TRBV4-3,TGCGCCAGCAGCCAAAGCTTCCGGACTAGCTCGAACACCGGGGAGCTGTTTTTT,CASSQSFRTSSNTGELFF
TRBJ1-5,-,few,TRBV7-6,TGTGCCAGCAGCTCCTCCACTGGAGGAGGTCAGCCCCAGCATTTT,CASSSSTGGGQPQHF
TRBJ2-1,TRBD2,-,TRBV3-1/TRBV3-2,TGTGCCAGCAGCCAAGCGGGAGGTAGGGATGAGCAGTTCTTC,CASSQAGGRDEQFF
TRBJ2-1,-,-,TRBV15,TGTGCCACCAGCAGAGGAGTGTTTGATCCAAAGTTCTTC,CATSRGVFDPKFF
TRBJ1-2,-,-,TRBV6-5,TGTGCCAGCAGTTTGCAGGCAAACTATGGCTACACCTTC,CASSLQANYGYTF
TRBJ2-1,-,-,TRBV19,TGTGCCAGTACCTTTGCAGGGCGGGGCGAGCAGTTCTTC,CASTFAGRGEQFF
TRBJ2-7,TRBD2,-,TRBV7-9,TGTGCCAGCAGTAACCCCAAGACTAGCGGGAACTACGAGCAGTACTTC,CASSNPKTSGNYEQYF
TRBJ2-5,-,-,TRBV5-6,TGTGCCAGCAGCTTGAGTGGAGGGGTTGAGACCCAGTACTTC,CASSLSGGVETQYF
TRBJ2-4,TRBD1,-,TRBV5-4,TGTGCCAGCAGCGTGCAGGGGGCTGGGAACATTCAGTACTTC,CASSVQGAGNIQYF
TRBJ2-1,-,-,TRBV11-3,TGTGCCAGCAGCTTCGGCGGGCCTAGCTCCTACAATGAGCAGTTCTTC,CASSFGGPSSYNEQFF
TRBJ2-7,-,-,TRBV28,TGTGCCAGCGGAGACGAGCAGTACTTC,CASGDEQYF
TRBJ1-3,-,-,TRBV11-2,TGTGCCAGCAGCCCTCCTCGGACAGACTTCTCTGGAAACACCATATATTTT,CASSPPRTDFSGNTIYF
TRBJ2-1,TRBD2,-,TRBV27,TGTGCCAGCAGGCGGACTAGCGGGGACAATGAGCAGTTCTTC,CASRRTSGDNEQFF
TRBJ1-2,-,-,TRBV19,TGTGCCAGTAGTCCCCGACAGAGTGGCTACACCTTC,CASSPRQSGYTF
TRBJ2-5,TRBD2,-,TRBV6-6,TGTGCCAGCAGTTACTATCGGCGGGAGTCCTCAGAGACCCAGTACTTC,CASSYYRRESSETQYF
TRBJ2-5,-,-,TRBV3-1/TRBV3-2,TGTGCCAGCAGCCAAGGCAGGGTGTTAGAGACCCAGTACTTC,CASSQGRVLETQYF
TRBJ2-5,-,-,TRBV9,TGTGCCAGCAGCGTAGAGGGGGTCAGGGAGACCCAGTACTTC,CASSVEGVRETQYF
TRBJ2-7,-,-,TRBV9,TGTGCCAGCAGCGTAGGGGGACTTTCTTTCTCCTACGAGCAGTACTTC,CASSVGGLSFSYEQYF
TRBJ2-1,TRBD2,-,TRBV7-8,TGTGCCAGCAGCTCCGGACTAGCGGGTTACAATGAGCAGTTCTTC,CASSSGLAGYNEQFF
TRBJ1-2,-,-,TRBV4-3,TGCGCCAGCAGCAAAGCCGGGGTTTCTAGTGGCTACACCTTC,CASSKAGVSSGYTF
TRBJ2-7,TRBD1,-,TRBV6-5,TGTGCCACCACATTTCAGGGGGCCGTGTACGAGCAGTACTTC,CATTFQGAVYEQYF